The present T cell receptor beta chain was sequenced within a study of T cell repertoires in cytomegalovirus infection (dated by TCRdb to between 2018 and 2020). For the wider study: Recently identified HLA-C-restricted CMV epitopes, whose presentation resists viral immunomodulation, were targeted by peptide stimulations together with well-studied HLA-B-restricted epitopes. Donor HLA type was relevant to the analysis, as public TCR beta signatures indicated carriage of CMV infection together with the matching HLA type. Results and caveats for the whole study, not just this receptor: In the ex vivo response, HLA-C-restricted CMV-specific TCR beta clonotypes were dominant, and in two of eight donors the single most frequent clonotype came from this HLA-C-restricted group. Carriers of CMV infection plus the relevant HLA type were discriminated by the cumulative frequency of public TCR beta family members in the study cohort and in an independent roughly 400-donor cohort.

This clonotype was seen a handful of times. Its antigen is still unknown. Within one base of it there is no much larger clone, and no base qualities were kept. The label giving this sample's treatment or condition can be read as: in vitro stimulation with specific CMV peptide epitopes to enrich CMV-specific T cells. Sequencing relied on an Illumina HiSeq 1500. In-frame beta chains were kept once TCRdb had trimmed the public reads at Q25 with fastp and called clones with MiXCR. Identical CDR3 protein sequences are pooled into one entry, listed with their most common genes and DNA. This sample comprises under 200,000 distinct CDR3 sequences, roughly 20% of them detected only once. Jointly, the top ten make up under 30% of the sample. The CDR3 goes from the cysteine to the phenylalanine over 11 residues. Only the CDR3 part of the read is kept: 33 bases, read in frame from the first base. Deletion took 6 bases off V and 5 bases off J, with a span of 4 bases between the germline ends. Looking up the germline V gene yields CDR1 SGHVS and CDR2 FQNEAQ.

This TCR was sampled from a human donor in good health (CMV status not recorded). Some clones in this sample may be carry-over from other donors' samples. The specimen was CD8+ T cells from cultured PBMCs, collected from culture after CMV antigen stimulation. Recombination joined TRBV7-8 with TRBJ2-2; the D gene assignment is ambiguous. The DNA sequence is given as TGTGCCAGCAGTTCTACCGGGGAGCTGTTTTTT. Its translation is CASSSTGELFF.